Each of the 9 T cell receptor beta chains below was sequenced from the same sample in a study of shared clonotypes between healthy human individuals. Selected positively for CCR7 and CD45RO-negative, naive CD8 cells excluded terminally differentiated effector memory CD45RA+ cells. Clones were sequenced by immunoSEQ multiplex PCR, and TCRdb holds only the in-frame ones, with some missing. Altogether just over 2,000,000 clones are present, just under 95% being singletons, with the ten largest covering about 1.1%. Sequencing was done on a sample of naive CD8+ T cells sorted from blood. The receptors originated from a man aged 18 to 29 in good health.

The chain's CDR3 is CASSEGGDTCYF. The DNA for the CDR3 is TGTGCCAGCAGCGAAGGAGGGGACACTTGCTACTTC. The chain employs TRBV5-6 and TRBJ2-7; D possibly uses TRBD1 or TRBD2 (6 bases each). This CDR3 is 12 amino acids long. V lost 4 bases to trimming and J lost 13 bases, with 18 bases between them. Germline V gene sequence: CDR1 SGHDT, CDR2 YYEEEE.

The chain combines TRBV5-6 with TRBJ1-5; D not certain. V lost 0 bases and J lost 1, with 11 bases in between. This CDR3 spans 16 amino acids. The V gene's germline CDR1 is SGHDT and CDR2 YYEEEE. The CDR3 reads CASSLGESGSNQPQHF. The CDR3 DNA sequence: TGTGCCAGCAGCTTGGGAGAGAGTGGGAGCAATCAGCCCCAGCATTTT.

The CDR3 DNA reads as TGCGCCAGCAGCCAAGAAAGGGGCTTAGGAAACACCATATATTTT. As protein: CASSQERGLGNTIYF. This chain connects TRBV4-1 to TRBJ1-3; maybe TRBD1 (5 bases). V was clipped by 0 bases and J by 4 bases, with 10 bases between them. Germline V gene lookup returns CDR1 MGHRA and CDR2 YSYEKL. CDR3 length equals 15 residues.

A note on this clone: Within the sample, other DNA sequences also encode this same CDR3. This chain joins TRBV5-4 and TRBJ1-1, with unresolved D. Germline V gene sequence: CDR1 SGHNT, CDR2 YYREEE (reference sequence). This CDR3 region has 13 residues. Trimming pared 2 bases from V and 1 base from J, leaving 6 bases between. This CDR3 reads CASSLTGNTEAFF. The CDR3 coding sequence is TGTGCCAGCAGCTTAACGGGGAACACTGAAGCTTTCTTT.

The chain links TRBV27 to TRBJ2-7; 10 bases agree with TRBD1. The CDR3 has 15 residues. Trimming removed 2 bases from V and 3 bases from J; junction bases left unmatched: 4. CDR1 is MNHEY, CDR2 SMNVEV, per germline (reference sequence). This CDR3 is CASSLGQGEFYEQYF. The DNA for the CDR3 is TGTGCCAGCAGTTTAGGACAGGGGGAGTTCTACGAGCAGTACTTC.

The chain uses TRBV6-5 and TRBJ1-1; D is possibly TRBD1 (6 bases). The CDR3 spans 12 residues. V was pared by 6 bases and J by 6 bases, with 11 bases between. Germline-derived CDR1 and CDR2 are MNHEY and SVGAGI. The CDR3: CASRSTGPEAFF. CDR3 in DNA: TGTGCCAGCAGGTCAACAGGGCCTGAAGCTTTCTTT.

This clone has a count of ten or more. Other nucleotide sequences in the sample specify the same CDR3. V gene TRBV27 combines with J gene TRBJ2-7; no clear D. The length of the CDR3 is 11 residues. V was pared by 4 bases and J by 0 bases, with 1 base between. Germline CDR1 MNHEY, CDR2 SMNVEV (reference sequence). CDR3 loop: CASSSSYEQYF. CDR3 sequence (DNA): TGTGCCAGCAGTTCCTCCTACGAGCAGTACTTC.

The genes are TRBV5-1 and TRBJ2-1; TRBD1 aligns across 7 bases. This CDR3 has 17 amino acids. Per the germline V gene, CDR1 is SGHRS and CDR2 is YFSETQ. Trimming removed 4 bases from V and 4 bases from J; junction bases left unmatched: 14. This CDR3 is CASSPGTVTPTYNEQFF. The CDR3 DNA reads as TGCGCCAGCAGCCCTGGGACAGTTACTCCTACTTACAATGAGCAGTTCTTC.

The J gene is TRBJ2-7, the V gene TRBV30; 9 bases are shared with TRBD1. Trimming removed 2 bases from V and 2 bases from J; junction bases left unmatched: 13. CDR3 length: 17 residues. From germline, CDR1 is GTSNPN and CDR2 SVGIG (reference sequence). In DNA form, the CDR3 reads TGTGCCTGGAGTTCTTGGACAGGGGCCCTGGCGCCCTACGAGCAGTACTTC. Amino acid sequence: CAWSSWTGALAPYEQYF.